The text below deals with one T cell receptor (beta chain). Its cognate antigen is unknown. Without the conserved terminal phenylalanine or tryptophan, this CDR3 likely stems from a read error. Template switching, a step in the protocol, added a universal primer site, and cDNA carried unique molecular identifiers. TCRdb called the 5' RACE reads again in MiXCR, with one record for every CDR3 protein. The sample consists of over 200,000 distinct CDR3 sequences, roughly 7.1% of them appearing once. The CDR3 has 16 amino acids. Deletions cut 5 bases from V and 6 bases from J, with 19 bases between. The germline CDR1 and CDR2 sequences are SEHNR and FQNEAQ (reference sequence). The entry originates in a study of identical twins. General study findings and limits: The study found weaker excess twin sharing in beta out-of-frame sequences.

Another study also made use of these data, one on T cells expressing NK-cell markers. Turning to that study: The study left the HCMV specificity of expanded NKG2C+ T cell clones unresolved.

This TCR derives from a young woman in good health. What was sequenced was CD8+ T cells sorted from blood. This chain joins TRBV7-9 and TRBJ2-2; a weak D match, TRBD2 (6 bases). The CDR3 coding sequence is TGTGCCAGCAGCCCCCGGAGGGAAGGGCGGTCCGGGGAGCTGTTTTCT. As protein: CASSPRREGRSGELFS.